These 14 T cell receptor beta chains originate from one sample sequenced in a study of radiotherapy plus CTLA-4 blockade in lung cancer. The method was immunoSEQ multiplex PCR; TCRdb's version includes in-frame clones alone and lacks a portion of them. Seen here are tens of thousands of clones, 72% observed once, and the top ten hold roughly 10%. Sample: peripheral blood, taken from a patient treated with radiotherapy plus ipilimumab. These receptors originate from a human donor with non-small cell lung cancer who had stable disease on radiotherapy plus ipilimumab.

The chain couples TRBV2 to TRBJ1-1; no definite D call. Per the germline V gene, CDR1 is SNHLY and CDR2 is FYNNEI. This CDR3 contains 14 residues. Trimming left V 4 bases short and J 4 bases short, with 13 bases between. The CDR3 DNA is TGTGCCAGCAGTGCAACGGCGGCGGGCACTGAAGCTTTCTTT. It codes for CASSATAAGTEAFF.

This clone was picked up a small number of times. The CDR3 nucleotides read TGCGCCAGCACCAGAGGCGATTCACCCCTCCACTTT. This codes for CASTRGDSPLHF. The J gene is TRBJ1-6, the V gene TRBV10-2; D remains unclear. V gave up 7 bases and J gave up 8 bases, with 9 bases separating them. The CDR3 length is 12 residues. Germline V gene sequence: CDR1 WSHSY, CDR2 SAAADI.

This clone was detected a few times. The chain is built from TRBV30 and TRBJ1-2; no clear D gene. The germline V and J ends were trimmed by 5 bases and 2 bases, with 6 bases remaining between them. The CDR3 totals 11 residues. Per germline, CDR1 GTSNPN and CDR2 SVGIG (reference sequence). Here the CDR3 reads CAWDRNYGYTF. Written as DNA, the CDR3 is TGTGCCTGGGATAGAAACTATGGCTACACCTTC.

The chain employs TRBV11-3 and TRBJ1-1; tentatively, D is TRBD1 (5 bases). CDR1 and CDR2 from the germline V gene are SGHNT and YENEEA. This CDR3 region has 15 residues. Trimming stripped 0 bases from V and 7 bases from J, with 15 bases between. The CDR3 bases are TGTGCCAGCAGCTTAGATCATAGCGGGCAGGGTGAAGCTTTCTTT. It encodes CASSLDHSGQGEAFF.

The rearrangement joins TRBV5-6 to TRBJ1-2; 9 nucleotides line up with TRBD1. J gave up 11 bases and V 0 bases, and 8 bases lay outside the gene matches. Germline V gene lookup returns CDR1 SGHDT and CDR2 YYEEEE. The CDR3 has 14 residues. This chain's CDR3 is CASSLGETGGIYTF. CDR3 in DNA: TGTGCCAGCAGCTTGGGGGAGACAGGGGGAATTTACACCTTC.

This clone was counted between two and nine times. The rearrangement joins TRBV5-6 to TRBJ1-6, with 9 bases aligning to TRBD1. The length of the CDR3 is 15 residues. The V segment lost 4 bases and the J segment 6 bases; nucleotides outside the gene matches: 5. The V gene's germline CDR1 is SGHDT and CDR2 YYEEEE. This CDR3 reads CASSQWDRVNSPLHF. The CDR3 DNA follows: TGTGCCAGCAGCCAATGGGACAGGGTTAATTCACCCCTCCACTTT. The full variable domain, with the rest looked up from reference TRBV5-6 and TRBJ1-6, is DAGVTQSPTHLIKTRGQQVTLRCSPKSGHDTVSWYQQALGQGPQFIFQYYEEEERQRGNFPDRFSGHQFPNYSSELNVNALLLGDSALYLCASSQWDRVNSPLHFGNGTRLTVT.

This clone was picked up a small number of times. This chain links TRBV7-9 with TRBJ1-1; no clear D. Trimming shortened V by 5 bases and J by 10 bases, and 14 bases separated the two germline ends. CDR1 and CDR2 from the germline V gene are SEHNR and FQNEAQ (reference sequence). CDR3 length equals 12 residues. CDR3 bases: TGTGCCAGCAGCCAGGACGGGCGGGGAGCTTTCTTT. The encoded protein is CASSQDGRGAFF.

The chain combines TRBV18 with TRBJ1-1; D not resolved. V was cut by 1 base and J by 0 bases, with 9 bases left in between. The CDR3 runs to 15 residues. The germline CDR1 and CDR2 sequences are KGHSH and LQKENI. The CDR3 region has the DNA TGTGCCAGCTCACCACTACTCAAATTGAACACTGAAGCTTTCTTT. The encoded protein is CASSPLLKLNTEAFF.

The chain uses TRBV6-1 and TRBJ1-5; the D is unclear. Trimming stripped 4 bases from V and 9 bases from J, with 7 bases between. CDR3 size: 11 residues. Germline V gives CDR1 MNHNS, CDR2 SASEGT. This CDR3 is CASSAGSPQHF. In nucleotides, the CDR3 is TGTGCCAGCAGTGCGGGGTCGCCCCAGCATTTT.

The rearrangement uses TRBV11-3 and TRBJ2-7; TRBD1 matches 10 bases. This CDR3 has 15 residues. J was trimmed by 5 bases and V by 5 bases; bases with no gene match: 9. CDR1 and CDR2 from the germline V gene are SGHNT and YENEEA. In DNA, the CDR3 is TGTGCCAGCAGCCCCCGACAGGGGGCTATTAACGAGCAGTACTTC. Encoded protein: CASSPRQGAINEQYF.

This clone showed up just once. The chain combines TRBV6-6 with TRBJ2-5, with 11 bases lining up with TRBD2. The DNA end favors TRBJ2-7, so the J call may be wrong. This CDR3 spans 14 amino acids. Germline V lookup: CDR1 MNHNY, CDR2 SVGAGI (reference sequence). The CDR3 DNA reads TGTGCCAGCAGGTCTAGCGGGGGGACCTACGAGCAGTACTTC. This sequence encodes CASRSSGGTYEQYF.

This clone was counted many times. The chain is built from TRBV5-1 and TRBJ1-6, with D perhaps matching TRBD1 (6 bases). Germline assignment: CDR1 SGHRS and CDR2 YFSETQ. V lost 0 bases and J lost 6, with 13 bases in between. The CDR3 runs 16 residues. The CDR3 bases are TGCGCCAGCAGCTTGGACGGGGGCGGGAGTAATTCACCCCTCCACTTT. It yields the protein CASSLDGGGSNSPLHF.

The chain is built from TRBV5-5 and TRBJ1-5; D is unresolved. This CDR3 spans 15 amino acids. Trimming took 0 bases from V and 0 from J, leaving 7 bases between them. Germline values: CDR1 SGHKS, CDR2 YYEKEE (reference sequence). CDR3 DNA sequence: TGTGCCAGCAGCTTGGCCGGGAATAGCAATCAGCCCCAGCATTTT. Its protein is CASSLAGNSNQPQHF.

This chain connects TRBV2 to TRBJ2-1; D remains ambiguous. CDR1 is SNHLY and CDR2 is FYNNEI in the germline V gene. The CDR3 runs to 14 residues. Deletions cut 7 bases from V and 6 bases from J, with 16 bases between. Written as DNA, the CDR3 is TGTGCCAGCACAGCCGGGTTAAGTGTCAATGAGCAGTTCTTC. This gives the protein CASTAGLSVNEQFF.